The 6 T cell receptor beta chains presented below share a single source sample, sequenced in a study of T cells in Graves' hyperthyroidism and ophthalmopathy. TCR beta CDR3 sequences were amplified from RNA transcripts. A set of HTBI primers served as the primers for a first-round RT-PCR of the TCR CDR3. TCRdb fed the multiplex PCR reads into MiXCR, producing one record per CDR3 protein. Among 600,000 or so distinct CDR3 sequences listed, around 46% were seen once. Specimen: peripheral blood or thyroid tissue (not recorded which). Receptors were obtained from a woman aged 18-29 years with Graves' hyperthyroidism.

The chain joins TRBV20-1 to TRBJ1-4; 7 bases map to TRBD1. The length of the CDR3 is 14 residues. Germline lookup yields CDR1 DFQATT and CDR2 SNEGSKA (reference sequence). V shed 4 bases, J shed 0 bases, and the junction held 2 bases outside the gene matches. Here the CDR3 reads CSATGGATNEKLFF. CDR3 DNA: TGCAGTGCTACAGGGGGTGCAACTAATGAAAAACTGTTTTTT.

The chain joins TRBV20-1 to TRBJ1-1; possible D gene TRBD1, 6 bases. The CDR3 loop spans 13 amino acids. Germline V lookup: CDR1 DFQATT, CDR2 SNEGSKA (reference sequence). V dropped 1 base and J dropped 7 bases, with 13 bases sitting between them. CDR3 in amino acids: CSARASLGGEAFF. Written as DNA, the CDR3 is TGCAGTGCTAGAGCTTCGTTAGGGGGTGAAGCTTTCTTT.

The chain links TRBV6-6 to TRBJ1-1; D is possibly TRBD1 (6 bases). From germline, CDR1 is MNHNY and CDR2 SVGAGI (reference sequence). V was clipped by 5 bases and J by 4 bases, with 8 bases between them. The CDR3 totals 12 residues. The CDR3 reads CASSNRATEAFF. The DNA of the CDR3 is TGTGCCAGCAGTAACAGGGCCACTGAAGCTTTCTTT.

This chain links TRBV5-5 with TRBJ1-1; no firm D call. Looked up from germline, CDR1 is SGHKS and CDR2 is YYEKEE (reference sequence). The CDR3 has 12 residues. V lost 4 bases and J lost 0, with 4 bases in between. The CDR3 sequence: CASSPLNTEAFF. Written as DNA, the CDR3 is TGTGCCAGCAGCCCCTTGAACACTGAAGCTTTCTTT.

This clonotype was recorded many times. This sequence joins TRBV2 and TRBJ1-6; 7 bases agree with TRBD1. Germline CDR1 is SNHLY and CDR2 is FYNNEI. CDR3 length: 13 residues. J gave up 7 bases and V 8 bases, and 5 bases lay outside the gene matches. The CDR3 loop reads CASSPGGNSPLHF. The CDR3 DNA reads TGTGCCAGCTCACCAGGGGGGAATTCACCCCTCCACTTT.

In the case of this clonotype: Just one base apart from a much larger clone, this may be a read error. Given the absence of the conserved phenylalanine or tryptophan at the CDR3 end, a read error is likely. This sequence joins TRBV24-1 and TRBJ2-5, with 14 positions matching TRBD2. The trim removed 5 bases at V and 7 bases at J, leaving 11 bases unmatched. There are 17 residues in the CDR3. Per the germline V gene, CDR1 is KGHDR and CDR2 is SFDVKD. CDR3 in amino acids: CATSAPTGTSGSGTQYI. The CDR3 nucleotides are TGTGCCACCAGTGCCCCAACCGGGACTAGCGGGAGCGGGACCCAGTACATC.